A selection of T cell receptor beta chains follows, all from one sample in a study of cytomegalovirus exposure and HLA in healthy donors. Produced via immunoSEQ multiplex PCR; TCRdb's table is partial and in-frame only. The sample records fewer than 150,000 clones, approximately 78% being singletons. Material: PBMCs. These receptors all come from a woman aged 35 to 49 in good health and CMV-seropositive. The conserved cysteine and the conserved F or W are not part of the CDR3 here. Fields, in order: V gene, J gene, CDR3 protein.

v_gene: TRBV29-1; j_gene: TRBJ2-3; CDR3aa: SVAPSPTDTQY
v_gene: TRBV29-1; j_gene: TRBJ2-3; CDR3aa: SAGRGGAADTQY
v_gene: TRBV4-1; j_gene: TRBJ2-1; CDR3aa: ASSRGTGSYNEQF
v_gene: TRBV21-1; j_gene: TRBJ1-5; CDR3aa: ASSKITADNQPQH
v_gene: TRBV5-1; j_gene: TRBJ2-1; CDR3aa: ASSPQPSGGYNEQF
v_gene: TRBV6-5; j_gene: TRBJ1-6; CDR3aa: ASSYSRGGDSPLH
v_gene: TRBV7-9; j_gene: TRBJ2-7; CDR3aa: ASSLTQGTYEQY
v_gene: TRBV7-2; j_gene: TRBJ2-7; CDR3aa: ASSPETGRYEQY
v_gene: TRBV6-1; j_gene: TRBJ1-5; CDR3aa: ASSVAVYSNQPQH
v_gene: TRBV6-6; j_gene: TRBJ1-2; CDR3aa: ASREGLGLMNYGYT
v_gene: TRBV28; j_gene: TRBJ2-7; CDR3aa: ASSWTGETYEQY
v_gene: TRBV5-1; j_gene: TRBJ2-2; CDR3aa: ASSFRDSRTNTGELF
v_gene: TRBV2; j_gene: TRBJ1-5; CDR3aa: ASSENRGNQPQH
v_gene: TRBV2; j_gene: TRBJ1-5; CDR3aa: ASSEFERGQPQH
v_gene: TRBV28; j_gene: TRBJ2-5; CDR3aa: ASSLGASGVETQY
v_gene: TRBV2; j_gene: TRBJ2-5; CDR3aa: ARSRGTGPQETQY
v_gene: TRBV19; j_gene: TRBJ2-1; CDR3aa: ASSILSSSYNEQF
v_gene: TRBV28; j_gene: TRBJ2-7; CDR3aa: ASSSIPGTGYEQY
v_gene: TRBV13; j_gene: TRBJ2-2; CDR3aa: ASKPWRLAGSSTGELF
v_gene: TRBV7-9; j_gene: TRBJ2-1; CDR3aa: ASSFDRNNEQF
v_gene: TRBV2; j_gene: TRBJ2-7; CDR3aa: ASSEWGTGADAYEQY
v_gene: TRBV6-5; j_gene: TRBJ2-1; CDR3aa: ASSSSRTNYNEQF
v_gene: TRBV18; j_gene: TRBJ1-5; CDR3aa: ASSLYGTNSNQPQH
v_gene: TRBV28; j_gene: TRBJ2-1; CDR3aa: ATLLATYNEQF
v_gene: TRBV27; j_gene: TRBJ2-1; CDR3aa: ASSLPGNEQF
v_gene: TRBV2; j_gene: TRBJ2-7; CDR3aa: ASTWTGGYEQY
v_gene: TRBV27; j_gene: TRBJ2-5; CDR3aa: ASSGTQY
v_gene: TRBV27; j_gene: TRBJ1-4; CDR3aa: ASSARSGGLNEKLF
v_gene: TRBV15; j_gene: TRBJ2-7; CDR3aa: ATDRQSPRDEQY
v_gene: TRBV5-1; j_gene: TRBJ2-5; CDR3aa: ASRDRAQPETQY
v_gene: TRBV30; j_gene: TRBJ2-4; CDR3aa: AWGRGRGIQY
v_gene: TRBV7-7; j_gene: TRBJ2-5; CDR3aa: ASSQTAGTQETQY
v_gene: TRBV7-2; j_gene: TRBJ1-4; CDR3aa: ASSLRSGNEKLF
v_gene: TRBV6-6; j_gene: TRBJ2-7; CDR3aa: ASSHRFYEQY
v_gene: TRBV18; j_gene: TRBJ1-2; CDR3aa: ASSPLGGRTPDGYT
v_gene: TRBV18; j_gene: TRBJ1-1; CDR3aa: ASSPGEGTEAF
v_gene: TRBV18; j_gene: TRBJ2-1; CDR3aa: ASSPESGLAGGGAYNEQF
v_gene: TRBV10-3; j_gene: TRBJ1-1; CDR3aa: ASAGNTEAF
v_gene: TRBV9; j_gene: TRBJ2-3; CDR3aa: ASDRGGTDTQY
v_gene: TRBV7-8; j_gene: TRBJ2-6; CDR3aa: ASSFEGAGGANVLT
v_gene: TRBV4-1; j_gene: TRBJ1-2; CDR3aa: ASSQVLEDYYGYT
v_gene: TRBV6-5; j_gene: TRBJ2-3; CDR3aa: ATQTATGTQY
v_gene: TRBV20-1; j_gene: TRBJ1-2; CDR3aa: SARAGYGYT
v_gene: TRBV19; j_gene: TRBJ2-7; CDR3aa: ASGNRLAPYEQY
v_gene: TRBV18; j_gene: TRBJ2-7; CDR3aa: ASSPRGLAGSSGEQY
v_gene: TRBV28; j_gene: TRBJ1-4; CDR3aa: ASLPTLGQVNEKLF
v_gene: TRBV5-1; j_gene: TRBJ1-2; CDR3aa: ASSLDGGGYT
v_gene: TRBV27; j_gene: TRBJ2-3; CDR3aa: ASSLSPGGPIDTQY
v_gene: TRBV4-1; j_gene: TRBJ2-7; CDR3aa: ASSQEGLVASGEQY
v_gene: TRBV2; j_gene: TRBJ1-4; CDR3aa: ASTVRLEEKLF
v_gene: TRBV9; j_gene: TRBJ1-2; CDR3aa: ASAGGDPGYGYT
v_gene: TRBV5-6; j_gene: TRBJ2-2; CDR3aa: ASSHKNTGELF
v_gene: TRBV2; j_gene: TRBJ2-5; CDR3aa: ASRPGQGGETQY
v_gene: TRBV18; j_gene: TRBJ2-3; CDR3aa: ASSLGTSGSVTDTQY
v_gene: TRBV2; j_gene: TRBJ2-1; CDR3aa: ASSSGTTKQF